What follows are 32 T cell receptor beta chains derived from one specimen sequenced in a study of blood T cell repertoires in COVID-19. Using immunoSEQ multiplex PCR, the repertoire was profiled, and TCRdb retains in-frame clones only, with some absent. The sample carries 150,000 to 200,000 clones, 75% to 80% recorded once. The sequenced sample consisted of peripheral blood. These receptor sequences come from a woman of 80 years or more with acute or convalescent COVID-19.

The chain uses TRBV18 and TRBJ1-5; TRBD1 aligns across 12 bases. Trimming took 1 base from V and 5 from J; bases not matched to a gene: 6. The CDR3 is 17 residues long. CDR1 KGHSH and CDR2 LQKENI come from the germline V gene. The CDR3 sequence is CASSPQGGTGGYQPQHF. CDR3 nucleotide sequence: TGTGCCAGCTCACCACAGGGGGGGACAGGGGGCTATCAGCCCCAGCATTTT.

This chain's CDR3 is CASSQRVVTSGGVPYEQYF. For the CDR3, the DNA is TGTGCCAGCAGCCAAAGGGTTGTGACTAGCGGGGGTGTTCCCTACGAGCAGTACTTC. The rearrangement links TRBV3-1 (or the pseudogene TRBV3-2) to TRBJ2-7, with TRBD2 identical over 12 bases. V trimming: 2 bases; J trimming: 2 bases; junction bases outside the gene matches: 13. The CDR3 loop spans 19 amino acids. Germline CDR1 and CDR2: LGHDT and YNNKEL (reference sequence).

This clone appeared a few times. V and J are TRBV4-1 and TRBJ1-1; TRBD1 is a possible D gene (6 bases). CDR1 is MGHRA, CDR2 YSYEKL, per germline. This CDR3 region has 13 residues. The V end lost 4 bases, the J end lost 10 bases, and 16 bases lay between the germline ends. The CDR3 region is CASSLQKGDGAFF. CDR3 nucleotides: TGCGCCAGCAGCCTACAGAAGGGGGACGGAGCTTTCTTT.

This chain links TRBV18 with TRBJ2-6, with D perhaps matching TRBD1 (5 bases). Germline CDR1 KGHSH, CDR2 LQKENI. Trimming shortened V by 3 bases and J by 0 bases, and 9 bases separated the two germline ends. This CDR3 has 16 amino acids. The CDR3 loop reads CASSPSGNSGANVLTF. The CDR3 nucleotides read TGTGCCAGCTCACCGTCAGGGAACTCTGGGGCCAACGTCCTGACTTTC.

The chain recombines TRBV19 with TRBJ2-2; 9 bases map to TRBD1. In germline, CDR1 is LNHDA, CDR2 SQIVND (reference sequence). The ends lost 3 bases at V and 0 bases at J; junction bases unmatched: 2. This CDR3 spans 16 amino acids. This CDR3 is CASSIRQGANTGELFF. The CDR3 DNA sequence: TGTGCCAGTAGTATTCGACAGGGGGCGAACACCGGGGAGCTGTTTTTT.

This clone occurred a few times. The chain carries TRBV15 and TRBJ1-2, with unresolved D. The germline V gene has CDR1 LNHNV and CDR2 YYDKDF (reference sequence). Trimming left V 1 base short and J 4 bases short, with 13 bases between. The CDR3 contains 15 residues. The CDR3 reads CATSRVTVSSYGYTF. The CDR3 nucleotides are TGTGCCACCAGCAGAGTAACAGTTTCCAGCTATGGCTACACCTTC.

This clone was detected only once. The J gene is TRBJ2-3, the V gene TRBV7-9; D uncertain. Germline values: CDR1 SEHNR, CDR2 FQNEAQ (reference sequence). The CDR3 has 14 amino acids. The germline V and J ends were trimmed by 1 base and 6 bases, with 11 bases remaining between them. CDR3 region: CASSLESGRDTQYF. DNA for the CDR3: TGTGCCAGCAGCTTAGAGTCAGGCAGGGATACGCAGTATTTT.

This chain links TRBV18 with TRBJ2-7; 11 nucleotides match TRBD1. The J segment lost 5 bases and the V segment lost 6 bases, leaving 6 bases of the junction unmatched. The CDR3 has 14 residues. Germline CDR1 reads KGHSH; CDR2 reads LQKENI. CDR3 protein: CASSWTGGKDEQYF. CDR3 coding DNA: TGTGCCAGCTCTTGGACAGGGGGCAAAGACGAGCAGTACTTC.

A few counts support this clone. V usage is TRBV4-1 and J usage is TRBJ2-1, with D perhaps matching TRBD1 (6 bases). This CDR3 region has 15 residues. CDR1 MGHRA and CDR2 YSYEKL come from the germline V gene. Trimming pared 4 bases from V and 6 bases from J, leaving 16 bases between. CDR3 sequence (DNA): TGCGCCAGCAGCCGGGGGCCAGGGATCAGCAATGAGCAGTTCTTC. It encodes CASSRGPGISNEQFF.

This clone was detected only a few times. J is TRBJ2-7 and V is TRBV6-5; 9 nucleotides agree with TRBD1. J was trimmed by 4 bases and V by 8 bases; bases with no gene match: 9. Germline V gene data show CDR1 as MNHEY and CDR2 as SVGAGI. CDR3 length equals 14 residues. The CDR3 region is CASRLGQGSYEQYF. CDR3 nucleotides: TGTGCCAGCCGATTGGGACAGGGTTCGTACGAGCAGTACTTC.

This clone was observed a single time. The chain combines TRBV4-1 with TRBJ1-5, with D perhaps TRBD1 (5 bases). CDR3 length equals 14 residues. Germline CDR1 reads MGHRA; CDR2 reads YSYEKL. V shed 7 bases and J shed 7 bases, with 17 bases lying between them. The CDR3 nucleotides are TGCGCCAGCACTCCGGGGGTAATAGAACAGCCCCAGCATTTT. Translation gives CASTPGVIEQPQHF.

The CDR3 is CATSDGPRETQYF. CDR3 nucleotides: TGTGCCACCAGTGATGGTCCTAGGGAGACCCAGTACTTC. The chain has TRBV24-1 and TRBJ2-5; D call uncertain. CDR1 is KGHDR, CDR2 SFDVKD, per germline. Trimming removed 3 bases at V and 5 bases at J, with 9 bases between. CDR3 length: 13 residues.

The chain links TRBV11-1 to TRBJ2-7; D gene unclear. Germline V gives CDR1 SGHAT, CDR2 FQDESV (reference sequence). V was clipped by 5 bases and J by 5 bases, with 16 bases between them. The length of the CDR3 is 14 residues. Here the CDR3 reads CASSRALSLDEQYF. In DNA, the CDR3 is TGTGCCAGCAGCCGTGCGCTGAGCCTGGACGAGCAGTACTTC. Full variable domain (remainder filled in from reference TRBV11-1 and TRBJ2-7): EAEVAQSPRYKITEKSQAVAFWCDPISGHATLYWYRQILGQGPELLVQFQDESVVDDSQLPKDRFSAERLKGVDSTLKIQPAELGDSAMYLCASSRALSLDEQYFGPGTRLTVT.

This chain links TRBV2 with TRBJ2-2; TRBD2 aligns across 8 bases. The trim removed 8 bases at V and 5 bases at J, leaving 10 bases unmatched. CDR1 and CDR2 from the germline V gene are SNHLY and FYNNEI. The CDR3 has 15 amino acids. In nucleotides, the CDR3 is TGTGCCAGCTCACCGGGACTAGTTCAGACCGGGGAGCTGTTTTTT. As protein: CASSPGLVQTGELFF.

The gene calls are TRBV10-1 and TRBJ2-5; 8 positions match TRBD2. Germline assignment: CDR1 WNHNN and CDR2 SYGVQD (reference sequence). CDR3 length: 17 amino acids. V lost 0 bases to trimming and J lost 2 bases; unmatched junction nucleotides: 8. In DNA form, the CDR3 reads TGCGCCAGCAGTGAGTCTCTGGGCGGGGGGACTCAAGAGACCCAGTACTTC. Its protein product is CASSESLGGGTQETQYF.

This clone showed up just a few times. DNA of the CDR3: TGCGCCAGCAGCTTGGCCTCGGGGTTTACGTTGGGAGAGACCCAGTACTTC. Translating gives CASSLASGFTLGETQYF. The rearrangement links TRBV5-1 to TRBJ2-5; D might be TRBD2 (5 bases). The CDR3 has 17 amino acids. Germline V gene sequence: CDR1 SGHRS, CDR2 YFSETQ. V lost 0 bases, J lost 4 bases, and 19 bases lay in between.

V is TRBV21-1 and J is TRBJ2-7; the table's TRBD2 call for D was not verified on the DNA. TRBV21-1 has pseudogene status. The CDR3 length is 14 residues. The CDR3: CASSQEDPWYEQYF. In DNA form, the CDR3 reads TGTGCCAGCAGCCAGGAGGACCCCTGGTACGAGCAGTACTTC.

The rearrangement links TRBV15 to TRBJ1-5; 7 nucleotides align to TRBD1. V lost 1 base and J lost 4; bases outside the gene matches: 1. The germline V gene encodes CDR1 LNHNV and CDR2 YYDKDF (reference sequence). The CDR3 is 14 amino acids. The CDR3 protein is CATSRGQGNQPQHF. CDR3 nucleotide sequence: TGTGCCACCAGCAGAGGACAGGGAAATCAGCCCCAGCATTTT.

The chain carries TRBV15 and TRBJ2-1, with 7 bases that match TRBD2. After removal of 9 bases from V and 5 bases from J, the junction contained 10 bases not matched to a gene. The length of the CDR3 is 14 residues. Per the germline V gene, CDR1 is LNHNV and CDR2 is YYDKDF (reference sequence). The CDR3 region has the DNA TGTGCCACAGACCGCGGGAGCCAGAACAATGAGCAGTTCTTC. It encodes CATDRGSQNNEQFF. Full variable domain (missing parts from reference TRBV15 and TRBJ2-1): DAMVIQNPRYQVTQFGKPVTLSCSQTLNHNVMYWYQQKSSQAPKLLFHYYDKDFNNEADTPDNFQSRRPNTSFCFLDIRSPGLGDTAMYLCATDRGSQNNEQFFGPGTRLTVL.

The chain employs TRBV6-2 or TRBV6-3 and TRBJ2-2; D is possibly TRBD1 (6 bases). This CDR3 has 13 amino acids. Trimming took off 6 bases at V and 6 bases at J, with 11 bases between the two ends. Germline CDR1 reads MNHEY; CDR2 reads SVGEGT. The DNA for the CDR3 is TGTGCCAGCAGCAGGGGATGGCCCGGGGAGCTGTTTTTT. Its protein is CASSRGWPGELFF.

V is TRBV30 and J is TRBJ1-1; D might be TRBD1 (5 bases). The V end lost 3 bases, the J end lost 10 bases, and 21 bases lay between the germline ends. From germline, CDR1 is GTSNPN and CDR2 SVGIG (reference sequence). The CDR3 has 14 residues. The CDR3 bases are TGTGCCTGGAGAGAGAGTCCCGCCGGCACAGGAGCTTTCTTT. This encodes CAWRESPAGTGAFF.

This chain joins TRBV28 and TRBJ2-1, with 8 positions matching TRBD1. V was clipped by 2 bases and J by 7 bases; unmatched bases: 7. The CDR3 covers 15 residues. Germline lookup yields CDR1 MDHEN and CDR2 SYDVKM. The DNA of the CDR3 is TGTGCCAGCAGTTTAGGCGACAGGGGTCGAAATGAGCAGTTCTTC. It codes for CASSLGDRGRNEQFF. The entire variable domain, with the rest obtained from reference TRBV28 and TRBJ2-1, is as follows: DVKVTQSSRYLVKRTGEKVFLECVQDMDHENMFWYRQDPGLGLRLIYFSYDVKMKEKGDIPEGYSVSREKKERFSLILESASTNQTSMYLCASSLGDRGRNEQFFGPGTRLTVL.

The chain is built from TRBV6-5 and TRBJ1-2, with 7 bases that match TRBD1. Germline CDR1 MNHEY, CDR2 SVGAGI. V lost 7 bases to trimming and J lost 7 bases; unmatched junction nucleotides: 6. The CDR3 has 12 amino acids. As DNA, the CDR3 is TGTGCCAGCATGGGCAGGGGGGCTGGCTACACCTTC. Protein: CASMGRGAGYTF.

The V call is TRBV6-5, the J call TRBJ2-3, with 14 bases lining up with TRBD2. The germline gives CDR1 MNHEY, CDR2 SVGAGI. The length of the CDR3 is 15 residues. Trimming took 6 bases from V and 5 from J; bases not matched to a gene: 4. In nucleotides, the CDR3 is TGTGCCAGCAGAGGACTAGCGGGGGGACAAGATACGCAGTATTTT. It codes for CASRGLAGGQDTQYF.

CDR3: CASTSLAHTQYF. DNA of the CDR3: TGTGCCAGCACCTCGCTAGCCCATACGCAGTATTTT. V is TRBV28 and J is TRBJ2-3, with D perhaps TRBD2 (5 bases). CDR1 MDHEN and CDR2 SYDVKM come from the germline V gene. Deletions cut 7 bases from V and 7 bases from J, with 12 bases between. CDR3 length equals 12 residues.

The chain uses TRBV5-5 and TRBJ1-1, with 7 bases fitting TRBD1. V lost 5 bases to trimming and J lost 3 bases; unmatched junction nucleotides: 7. Germline V gene sequence: CDR1 SGHKS, CDR2 YYEKEE (reference sequence). This CDR3 is built from 14 residues. CDR3 loop: CASRKETGDTEAFF. CDR3 nucleotides: TGTGCCAGCAGGAAAGAAACAGGGGACACTGAAGCTTTCTTT. The entire variable domain, with the rest obtained from reference TRBV5-5 and TRBJ1-1, is as follows: DAGVTQSPTHLIKTRGQQVTLRCSPISGHKSVSWYQQVLGQGPQFIFQYYEKEERGRGNFPDRFSARQFPNYSSELNVNALLLGDSALYLCASRKETGDTEAFFGQGTRLTVV.

This chain joins TRBV30 and TRBJ1-5, with 7 bases aligning to TRBD1. CDR1 GTSNPN and CDR2 SVGIG come from the germline V gene (reference sequence). The CDR3 has 15 residues. With 0 bases clipped from V and 6 bases from J, the junction kept 8 bases outside the gene matches. DNA for the CDR3: TGTGCCTGGAGTGTATTAACAGGGGATGGTCAGCCCCAGCATTTT. Its translation: CAWSVLTGDGQPQHF. The variable domain in full, completed from reference TRBV30 and TRBJ1-5, reads SQTIHQWPATLVQPVGSPLSLECTVEGTSNPNLYWYRQAAGRGLQLLFYSVGIGQISSEVPQNLSASRPQDRQFILSSKKLLLSDSGFYLCAWSVLTGDGQPQHFGDGTRLSIL.

Concerning this clone itself: The likely explanation is a read error, given a far larger clone one base away. This rearrangement joins TRBV5-4 to TRBJ2-3; no definite D call. Trimming removed 7 bases from V and 4 bases from J, with 10 bases in between. Looked up from germline, CDR1 is SGHNT and CDR2 is YYREEE (reference sequence). This CDR3 has 12 amino acids. The CDR3 spells CASCRLSDTQYF. The CDR3 region has the DNA TGTGCCAGCTGTCGACTCTCAGATACGCAGTATTTT.

As regards this clone: The sample carries other DNA sequences with the same CDR3. This chain uses TRBV4-1 with TRBJ1-2; no definite D call. With 2 bases removed from V and 2 bases from J, the gap between germline ends came to 6 bases. Germline assignment: CDR1 MGHRA and CDR2 YSYEKL. CDR3 length: 13 amino acids. The CDR3 is CASSQTENYGYTF. The CDR3 region has the DNA TGCGCCAGCAGCCAAACAGAGAACTATGGCTACACCTTC.

The V and J genes are TRBV5-6 and TRBJ2-1; 8 bases are shared with TRBD1. The junction had 3 bases not matched to a gene; V was cut back by 1 base and J by 9 bases. The CDR3 spans 13 residues. The germline gives CDR1 SGHDT, CDR2 YYEEEE. The CDR3 region has the DNA TGTGCCAGCAGCTTGACAGGGGGGTCTGAGCAGTTCTTC. Encoded protein: CASSLTGGSEQFF.

The chain combines TRBV19 with TRBJ2-2; 7 nucleotides match TRBD2. The CDR3 sequence is 16 residues long. Per germline, CDR1 LNHDA and CDR2 SQIVND (reference sequence). After removal of 7 bases from V and 4 bases from J, the junction contained 12 bases not matched to a gene. This CDR3 reads CASTWILAGVTGELFF. The DNA of the CDR3 is TGTGCCAGTACCTGGATACTGGCGGGAGTCACCGGGGAGCTGTTTTTT.

This chain uses TRBV27 with TRBJ1-2; TRBD1 might be the D (6 bases). V was shortened by 5 bases and J by 4 bases, with 17 bases between the two germline ends. The CDR3 consists of 15 residues. Germline CDR1 reads MNHEY; CDR2 reads SMNVEV (reference sequence). CDR3 sequence reads: CASSATGGGPYGYTF. CDR3 sequence (DNA): TGTGCCAGCAGTGCAACCGGGGGGGGCCCCTATGGCTACACCTTC.